This T cell receptor beta chain was recovered during a study of OX40 agonist ivuxolimab in advanced cancers. This CDR3 spans 14 amino acids. CDR1 and CDR2 from the germline V gene are SQVTM and ANQGSEA. V lost 0 bases to trimming and J lost 9 bases, with 15 bases between them. Here immunoSEQ multiplex PCR was the method, and the copy in TCRdb shows in-frame clones only, minus some. Among 70,000 to 95,000 clones, 92% were seen once, and the ten largest hold roughly 0.53%. V is TRBV29-1 and J is TRBJ2-1; D unresolved. The clonotype was recovered from an adult with an advanced solid tumor such as melanoma, head and neck, liver or kidney cancer. The material sequenced was CD4+ or CD8+ T cells sorted from blood, taken in a trial of the OX40 agonist ivuxolimab. This chain's CDR3 is CSVEDYPNFFEQFF. DNA of the CDR3: TGCAGCGTTGAAGACTACCCAAATTTCTTTGAGCAGTTCTTC.